The T cell receptor beta chain under discussion was sequenced for a study of T cells after yellow fever vaccination. V was clipped by 4 bases and J by 0 bases, with 10 bases between them. Looked up from germline, CDR1 is MNHEY and CDR2 is SMNVEV (reference sequence). This CDR3 region has 14 residues. This clonotype was observed a few times. MiXCR, applied by TCRdb to the 5' RACE reads, yields one record per CDR3 protein. The table records 250,000 to 300,000 distinct CDR3 sequences, approximately 5.2% of them present only once. This sequence originates from a man younger than 35 who received the YFV17D yellow fever vaccine. The chain recombines TRBV27 with TRBJ2-7; the D gene is possibly TRBD2 (5 bases). The material was CD4+ T cells sorted from PBMCs, obtained on the day of the yellow fever booster vaccination. DNA for the CDR3: TGTGCCAGCAGTTCAGTGAGGGCCTCCTACGAGCAGTACTTC. It encodes CASSSVRASYEQYF.